These T cell receptor beta chains were read from a single sample in a study of post-analysis software for immune sequencing data. TCRdb processed the PCR reads anew with MiXCR; each CDR3 protein has one entry. The repertoire includes hundreds of thousands of distinct CDR3 sequences, 53% of them detected once, and about 4.8% sits in the top ten. The sequencing input was blood. These receptor sequences come from a girl between 10 and 17 years old with multiple sclerosis. Both conserved end residues are part of each CDR3. Each record gives: J gene, V gene, CDR3 protein.

>TRBJ1-5|TRBV20-1
CSALQGYQPQHF
>TRBJ2-4|TRBV12-3/TRBV12-4
CASTSGLAGALDIQYF
>TRBJ1-2|TRBV2
CASTGQGGYTF
>TRBJ1-1|TRBV19
CASSTHGGENTEAFF
>.|TRBV7-6
CASSQGGVTGDYEQYF
>TRBJ2-5|TRBV20-1
CSARDWASGQETQYF
>TRBJ1-2|TRBV15
CATSRDVGSYGYTF
>TRBJ1-1|TRBV27
CASSPSTIPGTGGTEAFF
>TRBJ2-7|TRBV5-1
CASSKGGPGGLPYEQYF
>TRBJ2-2|TRBV6-6
CASSWTGLGTGELFF
>TRBJ1-6|TRBV10-3
CAIKDRDNSPLHF
>TRBJ2-7|TRBV10-3
CAISPRDSPVEQYF
>TRBJ2-1|TRBV29-1
CSLFREYNEQFF
>TRBJ2-1|TRBV5-1
CASSLDSGGTSSYNEQFF
>TRBJ2-7|TRBV2
CASSEDIHGEQYF
>TRBJ2-1|TRBV4-1
CASSQPPDRGSEQFF
>TRBJ2-1|TRBV10-3
CAISEEVAVPYNEQFF
>TRBJ2-5|TRBV6-1
CASSEARGLMETQYF
>TRBJ1-4|TRBV29-1
CSVPYGTSNEKLFF
>TRBJ2-1|TRBV7-7
CASSLAELAGGPYNEQFF
>.|TRBV27
CASSLGPLLYEQYF
>TRBJ1-1|TRBV29-1
CSVTRDTEAFF
>TRBJ2-4|TRBV4-1
CASSQEGGLQNIQYF
>.|TRBV4-1
CASSQEQGQSYEQYF
>TRBJ2-2|TRBV12-3/TRBV12-4
CASSFVSRVTGELFF
>TRBJ1-1|TRBV12-3/TRBV12-4
CASSFALLEDTEAFF
>TRBJ2-3|TRBV7-7
CASSLAEGVGDTQYF
>.|TRBV12-3/TRBV12-4
CASSLEGGLVETQYF
>TRBJ2-3|TRBV12-3/TRBV12-4
CASSTYPTDTQYF
>TRBJ2-3|TRBV20-1
CSVEGAIRLGTDTQYF
>TRBJ2-4|TRBV4-1
CASSQGLGGGLQNIQYF
>TRBJ2-1|TRBV7-3
CASSLPLRIAGAGSYNEQFF
>TRBJ1-4|TRBV7-9
CASSLAEGTASGKLFF
>TRBJ1-2|TRBV10-3
CAIAGQPGGYTF
>TRBJ2-6|TRBV7-3
CASSIRGTSGVSSGANVLTF
>TRBJ2-2|TRBV29-1
CSVGNLGTTGELFF
>TRBJ1-1|TRBV29-1
CSVEDLGSRRTGGVLDTEAFF
>TRBJ2-2|TRBV20-1
CSARAPWASTGELFF
>TRBJ2-1|TRBV6-5
CASSYRRSTEQFF
>TRBJ2-7|TRBV3-1
CASSLLAGRGSSYEQYF
>TRBJ2-5|TRBV24-1
CATSDFGGEYQETQYF
>TRBJ1-2|TRBV6-5
CASSYEWGTGDFYGYTF
>TRBJ2-1|TRBV20-1
CSARTSQGDEQFF
>TRBJ2-1|TRBV20-1
CSARGQDLSYNEQFF
>TRBJ2-7|TRBV10-3
CAISSWGQGASSYEQYF